This TCR beta chain emerged from a study of CD8 T cells in ankylosing spondylitis (dated by TCRdb to 2016 to 2017). As for the study more broadly: T cell receptor beta repertoires were profiled in healthy donors and ankylosing spondylitis patients so that disease-linked TCR variants could be found. Peripheral blood samples were taken, and synovial fluid was additionally collected from ankylosing spondylitis patients. In total, the full study cohort was made up of roughly 100 healthy donors and approximately 24 ankylosing spondylitis patients. Points the paper makes about the study in general: Some motif variants had previously been reported in the synovial fluid and blood of reactive arthritis patients, which suggests shared mechanisms of disease initiation. Significant enrichment of the disease-linked clones was reported in matched synovial fluid samples from ankylosing spondylitis patients. A TCR beta motif of eight highly homologous amino acid variants appeared characteristic of blood from ankylosing spondylitis patients. In peripheral blood, the disease-linked clones were found at relatively low frequencies and had a CD8+ phenotype.

TCRdb lists the instrument as Illumina HiSeq 2500. Quantitative 5'-RACE with molecular barcodes was the method used to prepare the TCR beta libraries. Per the source publication's procedure: Disease-linked TCR variants were identified with a new computational method built on a probabilistic model of VDJ rearrangement. TCRdb's own reprocessing of the public reads used fastp at Q25 and MiXCR and kept productive beta chains. Rows with one shared CDR3 protein collapse into an entry with the most common genes and DNA. None of the V and J calls come from the authors' own analysis; TCRdb made them. This sample gives around 220,000 distinct CDR3 sequences in total; around 17% of them show up just once. The leading ten clones occupy approximately 42% of the sample. This clonotype was counted a few times. Its antigen remains undetermined. No qualities accompany the bases; no much larger clone lies one base away.

Cut back by 5 bases and 1 base, the V and J ends lie 15 bases apart. CDR1 SEHNR and CDR2 FQNEAQ were looked up in the germline V gene (reference sequence). Its CDR3 holds 16 amino acids, cysteine through phenylalanine. Just CDR3 DNA is preserved here, 48 bases in frame from base 1. In this chain, TRBV7-9 is recombined with TRBJ2-1; too little of a D gene remains to name it. Sequencing input: blood, either unsorted or a sorted T cell fraction (not recorded which). The TCR comes from a male donor with ankylosing spondylitis. The CDR3 amino acid sequence is: CASSIPGMESYNEQFF. The DNA sequence follows: TGTGCCAGCAGCATACCTGGGATGGAGTCCTACAATGAGCAGTTCTTC.